This T cell receptor (beta chain) was obtained from a study of blood T cell repertoires in COVID-19. Study summary: PBMCs, B-cell-depleted T cells, or T cells provided the cDNA or gDNA that made up the material.

Authors' methods: It was from reference gene primer amplification that nucleated cell counts were estimated. The protocol was immunoSEQ multiplex PCR, while the TCRdb copy is restricted to in-frame clones and leaves out a portion. The D gene and trimming were derived from the DNA, and the V and J assignments and clone size from that table. Found here are hundreds of thousands of clones, about 82% of them singletons; the top ten hold 5.1%. Patients from Seattle were sampled longitudinally, starting during active infection. The CDR3 runs to 16 residues. V was clipped by 7 bases and J by 3 bases, with 21 bases between them. Looked up from germline, CDR1 is SGHTA and CDR2 is FQGNSA.

The chain uses TRBV7-2 and TRBJ1-2, with a weak D call TRBD1 (5 bases). The TCR sequence derives from a man aged 50 or older with COVID-19, enrolled during active disease. Sequenced input: peripheral blood. CDR3 sequence reads: CASKPHGGKIDYGYTF. In nucleotides, the CDR3 is TGTGCCAGCAAGCCTCACGGGGGGAAAATCGACTATGGCTACACCTTC.